A single count supports the clone carrying this T cell receptor beta chain. In the study's own analysis: Researchers report that nucleated cell counts were estimated from reference gene primer amplification. Clones were read by immunoSEQ multiplex PCR, and TCRdb kept only the in-frame ones, dropping some. D and trimming were read from the DNA, whereas the V and J calls and clone size are those reported in that table. The data show 150,000 to 200,000 clones, approximately 90% seen once. The record originates from a study of blood T cell repertoires in COVID-19. Across the study: PBMCs, B-cell-depleted T cells, or T cells were the source of the cDNA or gDNA that made up the material.

CDR3 length equals 15 residues. Trimming at V came to 6 bases and at J to 0 bases, leaving 6 bases not matched to a gene. Per germline, CDR1 MNHEY and CDR2 SVGEGT. This sequence was found in a man in his forties with active or convalescent COVID-19. What was sequenced was peripheral blood. This rearrangement joins TRBV6-2 or TRBV6-3 to TRBJ2-7, with 9 bases matching TRBD1. CDR3 sequence (DNA): TGTGCCAGCAGCTTCGGACAGGGGAGCTCCTACGAGCAGTACTTC. Encoded protein: CASSFGQGSSYEQYF.